This TCR beta chain was profiled in a study of PD-L1 blockade in urothelial cancer (dated by TCRdb to 2016 to 2017). With regard to the full study: Therapy was started in the mid-2010s for all patients, and atezolizumab 1,200 mg was administered intravenously every 3 weeks. In the same patients, pretreatment tumors underwent whole exome sequencing and RNA sequencing in addition to TCR sequencing. About 90% of the 29 patients were identified as males with urothelial cancer of bladder origin, and a prior smoking history was reported by 18 of 29 patients. Durable clinical benefit was defined as a progression-free survival longer than 6 months, and TCR features were additionally tested against progression-free survival and overall survival. Patients had an ECOG performance status of 0 or 1 and had received between 0 and 3 prior chemotherapy regimens. Roughly 9 patients reached durable clinical benefit, while 20 or so patients did not. A median of roughly 140,000 T cells and tens of thousands of unique TCRs was obtained from blood samples, and a median clonality of about 0.08 was observed. Blood samples were analyzed at two time points: 3 weeks after treatment start (second dose) and 6 weeks after treatment start. Some 30 patients had pretreatment blood TCR-seq, approximately 24 had at least one posttreatment blood collection, and approximately 24 had tumor TCR-seq. Somatic, immune and clinical correlates of response to PD-L1 blockade with atezolizumab in urothelial cancer were the focus of an exploratory multi-omic analysis. Pretreatment tumor samples and matched peripheral blood, collected serially before and after atezolizumab treatment, underwent TCR sequencing.

General conclusions and limits of the study: Improved progression-free and overall survival was found to be associated with pretreatment peripheral blood TCR clonality below the median. Because of the small sample size (n = 29) and the many exploratory analyses performed, the results are intended to be regarded as hypothesis-generating. Patients with durable benefit showed greater expansion of tumor-associated TCR clones in peripheral blood 3 weeks after starting treatment (n of about 20, p = 0.022).

About this clone: The antigen it recognizes is unknown. No much larger clone exists at a distance of one base, and base qualities are not known.

A cohort of about 27 patients with locally advanced or metastatic urothelial carcinoma, treated at Memorial Sloan Kettering on a trial protocol, was included. Peripheral blood mononuclear cells were collected from each patient pretreatment and during treatment, giving between 1 and 8 total time points per patient. The Qiagen DNeasy Blood extraction kit was used to purify genomic DNA from total PBMCs and tumor samples. PBMCs were collected pretreatment and during treatment, and were isolated and stored as previously described. Synthetic TCR analog templates were spiked into each PCR to estimate absolute template abundance from read counts. Using the immunoSEQ assay, TCRbeta CDR3 regions were amplified from genomic DNA with bias-controlled V and J gene primers. Sequencing of rearranged TCRbeta segments was done at approximately 20X coverage. The paper's processing steps were these. Sequencing errors were corrected by clustering, and CDR3s were annotated against IMGT so that V, D and J genes could be assigned. Downstream analyses used only productive TCRbeta rearrangements, leaving out any out-of-frame or stop-codon sequences. To compute clonality, Shannon entropy was normalized by the log of the number of unique productive sequences and then subtracted from one. Clones differing between time points or between blood and tumor were identified by Fisher's exact test with Benjamini-Hochberg correction at adjusted p below 0.01. Not all clones reach the TCRdb copy of this immuneACCESS table, which keeps in-frame sequences only. Checked studies attribute under half of the gap to unresolved V genes and leave the rest unexplained. That table furnishes V, J and clone size, whereas the DNA furnished D and trimming. The sample records about 43,000 clones, approximately 90% of which are singletons. The ten largest clonotypes hold 11% to 15% of the sample.

CDR1 LGHNA and CDR2 YSLEER are derived from the germline V gene. Including cysteine and phenylalanine, the CDR3 has 17 amino acids. Kept here is only the CDR3 DNA, which spans 51 bases and is read in frame from base 1. After removal of 0 bases from V and 4 bases from J, the junction retains 7 bases not matched to a gene. The chain is encoded by TRBV4-3 joined to TRBJ2-1; TRBD1 lines up with 9 middle nucleotides. The material sequenced was PBMCs, taken around atezolizumab (anti-PD-L1) treatment. The receptor comes from a woman in her sixties with urothelial cancer. The DNA sequence follows: TGCGCCAGCAGCCAAGAGCGTACGGGACAGGGTTACAATGAGCAGTTCTTC. The translation is CASSQERTGQGYNEQFF.